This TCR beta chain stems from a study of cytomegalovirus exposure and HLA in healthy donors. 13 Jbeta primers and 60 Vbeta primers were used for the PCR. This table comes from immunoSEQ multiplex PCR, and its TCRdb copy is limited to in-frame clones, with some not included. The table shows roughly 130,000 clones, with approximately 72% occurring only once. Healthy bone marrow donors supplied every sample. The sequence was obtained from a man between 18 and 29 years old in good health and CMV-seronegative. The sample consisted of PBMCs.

The chain's CDR3 is CASSVGTMNTGELFF. CDR3 bases: TGTGCCAGCAGCGTAGGGACTATGAACACCGGGGAGCTGTTTTTT. The chain joins TRBV9 to TRBJ2-2; tentatively, D is TRBD2 (6 bases). Trimming cost V 0 bases and J 1 base, with 7 bases left between them. CDR1 is SGDLS, CDR2 YYNGEE, per germline. CDR3 size: 15 residues. Full variable domain (outside the CDR3, taken from reference TRBV9 and TRBJ2-2): DSGVTQTPKHLITATGQRVTLRCSPRSGDLSVYWYQQSLDQGLQFLIQYYNGEERAKGNILERFSAQQFPDLHSELNLSSLELGDSALYFCASSVGTMNTGELFFGEGSRLTVL.